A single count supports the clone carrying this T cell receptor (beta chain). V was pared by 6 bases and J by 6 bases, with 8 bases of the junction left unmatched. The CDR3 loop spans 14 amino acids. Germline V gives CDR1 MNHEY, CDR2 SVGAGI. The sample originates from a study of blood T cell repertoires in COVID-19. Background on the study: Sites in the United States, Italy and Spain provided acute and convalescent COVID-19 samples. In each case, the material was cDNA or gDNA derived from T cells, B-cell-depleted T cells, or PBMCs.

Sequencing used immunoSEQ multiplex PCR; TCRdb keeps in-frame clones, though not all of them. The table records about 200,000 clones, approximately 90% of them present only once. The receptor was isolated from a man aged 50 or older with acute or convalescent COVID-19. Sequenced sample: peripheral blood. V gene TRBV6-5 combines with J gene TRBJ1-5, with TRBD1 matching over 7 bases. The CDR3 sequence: CASSYGQAGQPQHF. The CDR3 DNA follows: TGTGCCAGCAGCTATGGACAGGCGGGTCAGCCCCAGCATTTT.